The 21 T cell receptor beta chains in this list originate from one sample, sequenced in a study of T-cell reconstitution after alpha-beta-depleted transplantation in children. Preparation of the TCRbeta library used unique molecular identifiers. One entry per CDR3 protein, called by TCRdb with MiXCR from the PCR reads. This table holds around 680,000 distinct CDR3 sequences, roughly 17% found once. Specimen: PBMCs from the stem cell graft donor, collected from the stem cell graft. The receptors were sampled from a human donor who donated a stem cell graft to a child with acute myeloid leukemia.

In this sample, this clonotype turned up many times. This chain's CDR3 is CSARDLRGTNSPLHF. The CDR3 coding sequence is TGCAGTGCTAGAGATCTCAGGGGCACGAATTCACCCCTCCACTTT. The gene calls are TRBV20-1 and TRBJ1-6; the D gene is possibly TRBD1 (6 bases). The CDR3 consists of 15 residues. Per germline, CDR1 DFQATT and CDR2 SNEGSKA (reference sequence). Deletions cut 0 bases from V and 7 bases from J, with 13 bases between.

This clonotype was seen just once. V and J are TRBV5-5 and TRBJ1-2, with 9 bases aligning to TRBD1. Germline V gene lookup returns CDR1 SGHKS and CDR2 YYEKEE (reference sequence). V shed 2 bases and J 8 bases; nucleotides not matched to a gene: 4. The CDR3 length is 13 residues. Written as DNA, the CDR3 is TGTGCCAGCAGCTTCACAGGGGGCGCAGGCTACACCTTC. It translates to CASSFTGGAGYTF.

In its sample, this clonotype was seen a few times. The chain has TRBV13 and TRBJ2-1, with TRBD2 identical over 10 bases. Germline CDR1 and CDR2: PRHDT and FYEKMQ (reference sequence). The V and J ends lost 3 bases and 7 bases, in that order; junction bases with no gene match: 12. CDR3 size: 17 residues. The CDR3: CASSLGFSGGKGNEQFF. The CDR3 DNA reads as TGTGCCAGCAGCTTGGGGTTTAGCGGGGGGAAGGGTAATGAGCAGTTCTTC. The full variable domain, completed using reference TRBV13 and TRBJ2-1, is AAGVIQSPRHLIKEKRETATLKCYPIPRHDTVYWYQQGPGQDPQFLISFYEKMQSDKGSIPDRFSAQQFSDYHSELNMSSLELGDSALYFCASSLGFSGGKGNEQFFGPGTRLTVL.

This clonotype occurred many times. V usage is TRBV4-2 and J usage is TRBJ2-5; D call uncertain. V was clipped by 0 bases and J by 5 bases, with 7 bases between them. The CDR3 spans 13 residues. In germline, CDR1 is LGHNA, CDR2 YNFKEQ. Written as DNA, the CDR3 is TGTGCCAGCAGCCAAGATCCTTGGGAGACCCAGTACTTC. Its translation: CASSQDPWETQYF.

At least ten counts were recorded for this clonotype. V usage is TRBV29-1 and J usage is TRBJ1-4; D remains unclear. This CDR3 comprises 14 residues. CDR1 SQVTM and CDR2 ANQGSEA come from the germline V gene. Trimming took off 1 base at V and 0 bases at J, with 6 bases between the two ends. CDR3 DNA sequence: TGCAGCGTTGAAGTGGGAGCAACTAATGAAAAACTGTTTTTT. This translates into CSVEVGATNEKLFF.

This clonotype was recorded at least ten times. The chain recombines TRBV6-5 with TRBJ2-4, with TRBD2 as a possible D gene (6 bases). This CDR3 comprises 12 residues. Germline V gene sequence: CDR1 MNHEY, CDR2 SVGAGI. V lost 8 bases, J lost 4 bases, and 9 bases lay in between. The CDR3 nucleotides are TGTGCCAGCGGGGACTGGAAAAACATTCAGTACTTC. Protein: CASGDWKNIQYF.

V usage is TRBV7-9 and J usage is TRBJ2-2; 9 bases align to TRBD1. Germline V gene data show CDR1 as SEHNR and CDR2 as FQNEAQ (reference sequence). The length of the CDR3 is 16 residues. With 5 bases clipped from V and 6 bases from J, the junction kept 10 bases outside the gene matches. The CDR3 coding sequence is TGTGCCAGCAGCAACCATCGGACAGGGGCCGCCGGGGAGCTGTTTTTT. Its translation is CASSNHRTGAAGELFF.

This clonotype was detected only a few times. The genes are TRBV7-2 and TRBJ1-1; 9 nucleotides match TRBD1. In germline, CDR1 is SGHTA, CDR2 FQGNSA. With V trimmed by 5 bases and J by 7 bases, 8 bases remained unmatched. There are 14 residues in the CDR3. CDR3 protein: CASSQRTGVNEAFF. In DNA form, the CDR3 reads TGTGCCAGCAGCCAGAGGACAGGGGTGAATGAAGCTTTCTTT.

The table lists this clonotype with a few counts. The V and J genes are TRBV12-3 or TRBV12-4 and TRBJ2-1, with unresolved D. Trimming shortened V by 2 bases and J by 3 bases, and 5 bases separated the two germline ends. There are 13 residues in the CDR3. The CDR3 loop is CASSLKVYNEQFF. CDR3 DNA sequence: TGTGCCAGCAGTTTAAAGGTCTACAATGAGCAGTTCTTC.

Ten or more counts support this clonotype. The gene calls are TRBV20-1 and TRBJ2-7, with no clear D. Trimming took 3 bases from V and 6 from J, leaving 15 bases between them. The CDR3 contains 13 residues. Germline V gives CDR1 DFQATT, CDR2 SNEGSKA (reference sequence). CDR3 nucleotides: TGCAGTGCTAGTCGGTTGAAGGGTGGCGAGCAGTACTTC. Translated: CSASRLKGGEQYF.

This clonotype was picked up many times. The chain has TRBV10-3 and TRBJ2-7; D is possibly TRBD2 (5 bases). The CDR3 consists of 15 residues. V was trimmed by 2 bases and J by 3 bases, leaving 14 bases between them. The germline V gene encodes CDR1 ENHRY and CDR2 SYGVKD. The chain's CDR3 is CAISEAGLRGYEQYF. The CDR3 DNA reads as TGTGCCATCAGTGAGGCAGGTCTACGGGGCTACGAGCAGTACTTC.

This clonotype was counted at least ten times. The rearrangement joins TRBV7-2 to TRBJ2-4, with a tentative D call TRBD2 (6 bases). The V gene's germline CDR1 is SGHTA and CDR2 FQGNSA. The CDR3 runs 12 residues. The V end was cut by 5 bases, the J end by 11 bases, with 13 bases between. In DNA, the CDR3 is TGTGCCAGCAGCCTTGGAGGGGACCTTCAGTACTTC. Its translation is CASSLGGDLQYF.

V gene TRBV20-1 combines with J gene TRBJ2-7, with D perhaps assigned TRBD1 or TRBD2 (5 bases each). Trimming removed 0 bases from V and 4 bases from J, with 16 bases in between. The germline V gene has CDR1 DFQATT and CDR2 SNEGSKA (reference sequence). This CDR3 has 15 residues. CDR3 bases: TGCAGTGCTAGAGATGCTGGGGGACCAACGTACGAGCAGTACTTC. Residues: CSARDAGGPTYEQYF.

This clonotype has more than one count but fewer than ten. The V gene is TRBV7-2, the J gene TRBJ2-7; maybe TRBD2 (6 bases). The V and J ends lost 1 base and 5 bases respectively, with 15 bases between them. The CDR3 is 15 residues long. CDR1 and CDR2 (germline): SGHTA, FQGNSA. The CDR3 loop reads CASSLGSGVANEQYF. As DNA, the CDR3 is TGTGCCAGCAGCTTAGGATCGGGGGTCGCGAACGAGCAGTACTTC. The full variable domain, its missing parts supplied by reference TRBV7-2 and TRBJ2-7, is GAGVSQSPSNKVTEKGKDVELRCDPISGHTALYWYRQSLGQGLEFLIYFQGNSAPDKSGLPSDRFSAERTGGSVSTLTIQRTQQEDSAVYLCASSLGSGVANEQYFGPGTRLTVT.

In nucleotides, the CDR3 is TGTGCCAGCAGCCAAACAACCGGGCCGGGGGGGACAGATACGCAGTATTTT. The encoded protein is CASSQTTGPGGTDTQYF. The chain carries TRBV5-5 and TRBJ2-3, with TRBD2 identical over 8 bases. The germline CDR1 and CDR2 sequences are SGHKS and YYEKEE (reference sequence). The CDR3 loop spans 17 amino acids. V shed 4 bases, J shed 3 bases, and the junction held 13 bases outside the gene matches.

The genes are TRBV12-3 or TRBV12-4 and TRBJ1-1, with 10 bases that match TRBD1. The CDR3 is 14 amino acids. Trimming took 8 bases from V and 7 from J; bases not matched to a gene: 10. The CDR3 reads CASGSPGQGIEAFF. DNA for the CDR3: TGTGCCAGCGGATCACCGGGACAGGGGATTGAAGCTTTCTTT.

The chain is built from TRBV20-1 and TRBJ2-2; the match to TRBD2 covers 7 bases. The trim removed 2 bases at V and 4 bases at J, leaving 7 bases unmatched. From germline, CDR1 is DFQATT and CDR2 SNEGSKA (reference sequence). This CDR3 contains 15 residues. This chain's CDR3 is CSARPPGGSTGELFF. In nucleotides, the CDR3 is TGCAGTGCTAGACCGCCGGGGGGATCCACCGGGGAGCTGTTTTTT.

This clonotype occurred a few times. The CDR3 here is CATSDLQSSGQETQYF. CDR3 nucleotide sequence: TGTGCCACCAGTGATTTGCAGTCTAGCGGCCAAGAGACCCAGTACTTC. The V call is TRBV24-1, the J call TRBJ2-5, with 7 bases matching TRBD2. V trimming: 0 bases; J trimming: 1 base; junction bases outside the gene matches: 4. Germline loops: CDR1 KGHDR, CDR2 SFDVKD. This CDR3 contains 16 residues.

The count of this clonotype is one. CDR3 DNA sequence: TGTGCCAGCAGCCACCGAGGGGGGGGGACAGGCAAAAACACCGGGGAGCTGTTTTTT. This codes for CASSHRGGGTGKNTGELFF. V gene TRBV14 combines with J gene TRBJ2-2; D might be TRBD1 (8 bases). V lost 3 bases and J 2 bases, leaving 22 bases between the germline ends. Germline V lookup: CDR1 SGHDN, CDR2 FVKESK. There are 19 residues in the CDR3.

This clonotype was counted between two and nine times. The chain is built from TRBV11-3 and TRBJ2-5; D possibly matches TRBD1 or TRBD2 (5 bases each). CDR1 is SGHNT, CDR2 YENEEA, per germline. CDR3 size: 15 residues. V was cut by 5 bases and J by 2 bases, with 15 bases left in between. The chain's CDR3 is CASSPGGGRQETQYF. CDR3 sequence (DNA): TGTGCCAGCAGCCCCGGTGGGGGTCGGCAAGAGACCCAGTACTTC.

The rearrangement uses TRBV20-1 and TRBJ1-1; D might be TRBD1 (6 bases). V was trimmed by 1 base and J by 3 bases, leaving 9 bases between them. The CDR3 has 13 residues. Germline CDR1 DFQATT, CDR2 SNEGSKA (reference sequence). CDR3 bases: TGCAGTGCTAGAGCCAGGGGTGACACTGAAGCTTTCTTT. Residues: CSARARGDTEAFF.